What follows are 27 T cell receptor beta chains derived from one specimen sequenced in a study of cytomegalovirus exposure and HLA in healthy donors. The assay was immunoSEQ multiplex PCR, and TCRdb's table has in-frame clones only and misses some. The data contain about 150,000 clones, 75% to 90% of them singletons. Sequenced: PBMCs. These TCRs come from a woman aged 30 to 39 in good health and CMV-seropositive.

The chain recombines TRBV6-6 with TRBJ2-3, with a tentative D call TRBD2 (6 bases). Germline-derived CDR1 and CDR2 are MNHNY and SVGAGI (reference sequence). V was pared by 6 bases and J by 0 bases, with 7 bases between. The CDR3 is 13 amino acids. CDR3 region: CASRGLSTDTQYF. The DNA for the CDR3 is TGTGCCAGCAGGGGACTCAGCACAGATACGCAGTATTTT.

V usage is TRBV21-1 and J usage is TRBJ1-5. TRBV21-1 is labeled a pseudogene. This CDR3 has 14 residues. The CDR3 here is CASSKGGGNQPQHF. The CDR3 nucleotides are TGTGCCAGCAGCAAAGGAGGCGGCAATCAGCCCCAGCATTTT.

This rearrangement joins TRBV18 to TRBJ2-7, with TRBD1 matching over 10 bases. Germline lookup yields CDR1 KGHSH and CDR2 LQKENI. J was trimmed by 4 bases and V by 5 bases; bases with no gene match: 5. The CDR3 contains 14 residues. CDR3 amino acids: CASSETGGAYEQYF. Here the CDR3 DNA reads TGTGCCAGCTCAGAGACAGGGGGCGCGTACGAGCAGTACTTC.

CDR3 nucleotide sequence: TGTGCCAGCAGCCCCGAGGTAGGCAGGGTGAGCAATCAGCCCCAGCATTTT. Protein product: CASSPEVGRVSNQPQHF. The chain is built from TRBV5-5 and TRBJ1-5, with D maybe TRBD1 (5 bases). The germline V gene has CDR1 SGHKS and CDR2 YYEKEE (reference sequence). Deletions cut 4 bases from V and 1 base from J, with 18 bases between. The CDR3 has 17 residues.

J is TRBJ1-2 and V is TRBV10-3; D is perhaps TRBD1 (6 bases). From germline, CDR1 is ENHRY and CDR2 SYGVKD. V lost 3 bases to trimming and J lost 4 bases, with 9 bases between them. This CDR3 comprises 13 residues. The CDR3 DNA sequence: TGTGCCATCAGTGAAGGGGGGGGCTATGGCTACACCTTC. The encoded protein is CAISEGGGYGYTF.

The gene calls are TRBV27 and TRBJ2-5, with 8 positions matching TRBD1. The CDR3 runs 14 residues. The germline V gene encodes CDR1 MNHEY and CDR2 SMNVEV (reference sequence). V shed 5 bases, J shed 5 bases, and the junction held 7 bases outside the gene matches. CDR3 protein: CASSIRDRRETQYF. DNA for the CDR3: TGTGCCAGCAGTATACGGGACAGGAGGGAGACCCAGTACTTC.

This sequence joins TRBV7-2 and TRBJ1-4; 7 bases line up with TRBD1. Losses at the gene ends were 4 bases for V and 6 bases for J; bases not matched to a gene: 8. Per germline, CDR1 SGHTA and CDR2 FQGNSA. This CDR3 comprises 15 residues. CDR3 amino acids: CASSSGQVGYEKLFF. As DNA, the CDR3 is TGTGCCAGCAGCTCCGGACAGGTTGGCTATGAAAAACTGTTTTTT.

On this clone: The identical CDR3 is also encoded by other nucleotide sequences in the sample. As DNA, the CDR3 is TGTGCCAGTAGTCCGGGACAGGGGGCGTACGAGCAGTACTTC. It codes for CASSPGQGAYEQYF. The V call is TRBV19, the J call TRBJ2-7; TRBD1 agrees at 12 bases. The CDR3 has 14 residues. Germline CDR1 LNHDA, CDR2 SQIVND (reference sequence). Trimming removed 5 bases from V and 4 bases from J; junction bases left unmatched: 3.

The chain couples TRBV11-3 to TRBJ2-5; the D gene is possibly TRBD2 (5 bases). The CDR3 has 13 residues. Trimming took off 2 bases at V and 5 bases at J, with 9 bases between the two ends. Germline V gene data show CDR1 as SGHNT and CDR2 as YENEEA. The CDR3 region has the DNA TGTGCCAGCAGCTTAAGGGCTAGCGAGACCCAGTACTTC. This translates into CASSLRASETQYF.

The genes are TRBV12-1 and TRBJ1-4; the table's D call, TRBD1, was not checked against the DNA. TRBV12-1 is a documented pseudogene. The CDR3 sequence is 17 residues long. CDR3 sequence reads: CASSPQRVQGAVEKLFF. The CDR3 DNA sequence: TGTGCCAGCAGCCCACAAAGAGTACAGGGGGCCGTTGAAAAACTGTTTTTT.

The chain carries TRBV13 and TRBJ2-3, with a weak D call TRBD1 (6 bases). The CDR3 has 15 residues. The V gene lost 4 bases and the J gene lost 3 bases, with 14 bases spanning the gap. Germline V gene lookup returns CDR1 PRHDT and CDR2 FYEKMQ (reference sequence). The CDR3, as DNA: TGTGCCAGCAGCTCACTCTTGGACAGAACAGATACGCAGTATTTT. It translates to CASSSLLDRTDTQYF.

The chain employs TRBV13 and TRBJ1-2; D uncertain. The germline V gene has CDR1 PRHDT and CDR2 FYEKMQ (reference sequence). Trimming left V 3 bases short and J 6 bases short, with 11 bases between. This CDR3 spans 13 amino acids. The CDR3 spells CASSFRRLDGYTF. The DNA for the CDR3 is TGTGCCAGCAGCTTCCGTAGACTAGATGGCTACACCTTC.

This sequence joins TRBV5-1 and TRBJ2-1; TRBD2 aligns across 7 bases. CDR1 and CDR2 (germline): SGHRS, YFSETQ. Trimming at V came to 2 bases and at J to 7 bases, leaving 9 bases not matched to a gene. This CDR3 is 15 amino acids long. Here the CDR3 DNA reads TGCGCCAGCAGCTTAGGTCTAGCGGAGAAGAATGAGCAGTTCTTC. Protein: CASSLGLAEKNEQFF.

This chain links TRBV7-6 with TRBJ2-6; tentatively, D is TRBD1 (5 bases). CDR1 is SGHVS and CDR2 is FNYEAQ in the germline V gene. This CDR3 comprises 15 residues. V lost 0 bases, J lost 2 bases, and 5 bases lay in between. The chain's CDR3 is CASSLATAGANVLTF. CDR3 sequence (DNA): TGTGCCAGCAGCTTAGCGACAGCTGGGGCCAACGTCCTGACTTTC.

The chain couples TRBV18 to TRBJ2-3; maybe TRBD1 (5 bases). The germline CDR1 and CDR2 sequences are KGHSH and LQKENI. V was cut by 0 bases and J by 5 bases, with 6 bases left in between. This CDR3 comprises 13 residues. CDR3 DNA: TGTGCCAGCTCACCACCGCAGGGAGATACGCAGTATTTT. Its translation: CASSPPQGDTQYF.

V is TRBV28 and J is TRBJ2-1; TRBD2 agrees at 10 bases. Germline-derived CDR1 and CDR2 are MDHEN and SYDVKM. V gave up 5 bases and J gave up 2 bases; unmatched junction bases: 6. This CDR3 has 16 residues. The CDR3: CASSLAGARPYNEQFF. CDR3 nucleotides: TGTGCCAGCAGTCTAGCGGGAGCTCGCCCCTACAATGAGCAGTTCTTC.

This clone was counted a single time. The chain carries TRBV2 and TRBJ1-5; TRBD1 matches 9 bases. This CDR3 is 15 amino acids long. Germline assignment: CDR1 SNHLY and CDR2 FYNNEI. Losses at the gene ends were 4 bases for V and 1 base for J; bases not matched to a gene: 2. CDR3 protein: CASSVQGASNQPQHF. The CDR3 nucleotides read TGTGCCAGCAGTGTACAGGGGGCGAGCAATCAGCCCCAGCATTTT.

The chain joins TRBV28 to TRBJ1-2; D call uncertain. The V and J ends lost 2 bases and 7 bases respectively, with 11 bases between them. This CDR3 spans 13 amino acids. Germline V gene data show CDR1 as MDHEN and CDR2 as SYDVKM. This CDR3 is CASSLKPPGGYTF. Written as DNA, the CDR3 is TGTGCCAGCAGTTTAAAACCCCCCGGTGGCTACACCTTC.

The chain couples TRBV2 to TRBJ2-2; TRBD1 is a possible D gene (6 bases). V gave up 8 bases and J gave up 6 bases, with 13 bases separating them. The CDR3 is made up of 13 amino acids. In germline, CDR1 is SNHLY, CDR2 FYNNEI. The CDR3 here is CASSQGRAGELFF. DNA of the CDR3: TGTGCCAGCTCACAGGGTCGTGCCGGGGAGCTGTTTTTT.

The chain couples TRBV28 to TRBJ1-5; D not resolved. This CDR3 has 15 amino acids. Germline values: CDR1 MDHEN, CDR2 SYDVKM. V lost 5 bases and J 4 bases, leaving 15 bases between the germline ends. The CDR3 here is CASSPATSQNQPQHF. For the CDR3, the DNA is TGTGCCAGCAGTCCCGCGACATCGCAAAATCAGCCCCAGCATTTT.

The chain employs TRBV28 and TRBJ1-3; D might be TRBD1 (6 bases). Germline lookup yields CDR1 MDHEN and CDR2 SYDVKM. The V end lost 7 bases, the J end lost 0 bases, and 10 bases lay between the germline ends. The CDR3 totals 14 residues. CDR3 sequence: CASTQDSSGNTIYF. The CDR3 coding sequence is TGTGCCAGCACCCAGGACAGCTCTGGAAACACCATATATTTT.

The chain is built from TRBV4-1 and TRBJ2-3; 12 bases fit TRBD2. From germline, CDR1 is MGHRA and CDR2 YSYEKL. After removal of 0 bases from V and 5 bases from J, the junction contained 9 bases not matched to a gene. CDR3 length equals 18 residues. The CDR3 loop reads CASSQDPWTSGEIDTQYF. CDR3 in DNA: TGCGCCAGCAGCCAAGATCCGTGGACTAGCGGGGAGATAGATACGCAGTATTTT.

As concerns this clone: A read error may account for a junction end that differs from germline. Other DNA sequences in the sample encode the same CDR3. The rearrangement joins TRBV5-1 to TRBJ2-5; D unresolved. This CDR3 is built from 13 residues. CDR1 and CDR2 from the germline V gene are SGHRS and YFSETQ. The CDR3 protein is CASSLAVQETQYF. CDR3 coding DNA: TGCGCCAGCAGTTTGGCAGTCCAAGAGACCCAGTACTTC.

The chain is built from TRBV29-1 and TRBJ2-5; 8 bases are shared with TRBD1. The CDR3 sequence is 12 residues long. CDR1 and CDR2 (germline): SQVTM, ANQGSEA. The ends lost 5 bases at V and 4 bases at J; junction bases unmatched: 3. This CDR3 is CSVRTGRETQYF. CDR3 sequence (DNA): TGCAGCGTTCGGACAGGGAGAGAGACCCAGTACTTC.

This clone was seen only once. The chain couples TRBV7-7 to TRBJ2-5, with D unclear. Trimming left V 1 base short and J 5 bases short, with 8 bases between. CDR1 and CDR2 from the germline V gene are SSHAT and FNYEAQ (reference sequence). CDR3 size: 13 residues. The CDR3 DNA is TGTGCCAGCAGCTTAGATGTCGGGGAGACCCAGTACTTC. Its protein is CASSLDVGETQYF.

The chain joins TRBV28 to TRBJ1-4; 8 positions agree with TRBD1. V trimming: 6 bases; J trimming: 8 bases; junction bases outside the gene matches: 8. Germline CDR1 is MDHEN and CDR2 is SYDVKM. The CDR3 contains 14 residues. The CDR3 DNA follows: TGTGCCAGCAGCACAGACAGGGGAAGAGAAAAACTGTTTTTT. Its translation: CASSTDRGREKLFF.

The V gene is TRBV2, the J gene TRBJ2-1; TRBD2 aligns across 7 bases. Germline loops: CDR1 SNHLY, CDR2 FYNNEI. V lost 1 base to trimming and J lost 6 bases; unmatched junction nucleotides: 6. The CDR3 contains 15 residues. The CDR3 sequence is CASSEGGASGNEQFF. The CDR3 DNA is TGTGCCAGCAGTGAAGGGGGTGCTAGCGGCAATGAGCAGTTCTTC.